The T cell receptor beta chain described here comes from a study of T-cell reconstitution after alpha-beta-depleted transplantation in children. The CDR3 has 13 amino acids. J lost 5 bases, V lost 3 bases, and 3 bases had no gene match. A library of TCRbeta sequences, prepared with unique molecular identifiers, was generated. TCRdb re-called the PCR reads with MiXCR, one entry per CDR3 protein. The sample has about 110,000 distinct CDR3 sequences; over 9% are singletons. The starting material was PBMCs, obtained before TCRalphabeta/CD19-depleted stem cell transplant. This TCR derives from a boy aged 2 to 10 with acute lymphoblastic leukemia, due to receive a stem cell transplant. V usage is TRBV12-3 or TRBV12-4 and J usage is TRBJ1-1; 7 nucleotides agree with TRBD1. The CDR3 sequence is CASSLKGATEAFF. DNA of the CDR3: TGTGCCAGCAGTTTGAAGGGGGCAACTGAAGCTTTCTTT.